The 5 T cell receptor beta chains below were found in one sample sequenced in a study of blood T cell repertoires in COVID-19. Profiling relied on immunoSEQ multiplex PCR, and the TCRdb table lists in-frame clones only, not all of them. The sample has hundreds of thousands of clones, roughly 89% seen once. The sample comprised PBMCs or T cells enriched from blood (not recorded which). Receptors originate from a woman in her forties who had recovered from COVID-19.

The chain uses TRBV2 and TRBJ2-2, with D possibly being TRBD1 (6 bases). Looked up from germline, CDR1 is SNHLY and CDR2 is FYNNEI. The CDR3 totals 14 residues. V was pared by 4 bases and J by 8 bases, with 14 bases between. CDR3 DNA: TGTGCCAGCAGTGGGATTAGGGGGACAGGGGAGCTGTTTTTT. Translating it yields CASSGIRGTGELFF.

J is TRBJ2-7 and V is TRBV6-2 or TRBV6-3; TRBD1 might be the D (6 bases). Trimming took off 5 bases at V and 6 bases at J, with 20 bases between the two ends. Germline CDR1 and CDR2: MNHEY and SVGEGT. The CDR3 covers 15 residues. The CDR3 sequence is CASSNIRGSLLEQYF. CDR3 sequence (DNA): TGTGCCAGCAGTAATATCAGGGGAAGTCTCCTCGAGCAGTACTTC.

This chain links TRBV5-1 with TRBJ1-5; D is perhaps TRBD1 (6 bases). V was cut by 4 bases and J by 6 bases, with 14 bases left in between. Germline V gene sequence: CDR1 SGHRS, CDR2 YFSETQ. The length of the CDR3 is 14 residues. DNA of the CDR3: TGCGCCAGCAGCGCCGGGGGCGGGGGTCAGCCCCAGCATTTT. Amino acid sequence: CASSAGGGGQPQHF.

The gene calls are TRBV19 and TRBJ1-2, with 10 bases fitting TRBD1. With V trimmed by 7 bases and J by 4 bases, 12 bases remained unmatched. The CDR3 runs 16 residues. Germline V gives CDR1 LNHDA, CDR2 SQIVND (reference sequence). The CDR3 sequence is CASTPPGQGNRYGYTF. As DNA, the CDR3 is TGTGCCAGTACCCCCCCGGGACAGGGGAACCGCTATGGCTACACCTTC.

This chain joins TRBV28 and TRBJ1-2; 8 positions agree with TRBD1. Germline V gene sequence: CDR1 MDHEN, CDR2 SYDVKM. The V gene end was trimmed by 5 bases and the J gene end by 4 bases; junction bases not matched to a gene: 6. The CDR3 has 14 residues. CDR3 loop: CASSTGGGLYGYTF. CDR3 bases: TGTGCCAGCAGTACAGGGGGGGGACTCTATGGCTACACCTTC.